A selection of T cell receptor beta chains follows, all from one sample in a study of shared clonotypes between healthy human individuals. The assay was immunoSEQ multiplex PCR, and TCRdb's table has in-frame clones only and misses some. The sample has around 700,000 clones, 73% seen once. The specimen was memory CD4+ T cells sorted from blood. The origin of the receptors is a woman between 25 and 40 years old in good health. CDR3s include the opening cysteine and the closing phenylalanine or tryptophan. The D gene is left open where the match is weak. Expanded clones get a size class; other rows say once, few or many, or leave the size out.

j_gene | v_gene | abundance | d_gene | CDR3aa | CDR3nt
TRBJ2-7 | TRBV30 | - | - | CAWSGTGTYEQYF | TGTGCCTGGAGTGGGACTGGGACCTACGAGCAGTACTTC
TRBJ2-5 | TRBV7-9 | - | - | CASSLGYQETQYF | TGTGCCAGCAGCTTGGGGTACCAAGAGACCCAGTACTTC
TRBJ2-1 | TRBV28 | few | TRBD2 | CASSLGGRAHNEQFF | TGTGCCAGCAGTTTGGGCGGGAGGGCCCACAATGAGCAGTTCTTC
TRBJ1-4 | TRBV2 | - | TRBD1 | CASCRQGSPEKLFF | TGTGCCAGCTGCAGACAGGGAAGTCCTGAAAAACTGTTTTTT
TRBJ2-5 | TRBV19 | many | - | CASSPGQETQYF | TGTGCCAGTAGCCCGGGTCAAGAGACCCAGTACTTC
TRBJ1-1 | TRBV30 | - | - | CAWSGQLTEAFF | TGTGCCTGGAGTGGGCAGCTCACTGAAGCTTTCTTT
TRBJ1-5 | TRBV2 | - | - | CASRGDSNQPQHF | TGTGCCAGCAGAGGGGATAGCAATCAGCCCCAGCATTTT
TRBJ1-4 | TRBV13 | few | - | CASSLGSGRPNNEKLFF | TGTGCCAGCAGCCTCGGAAGTGGGCGGCCGAATAATGAAAAACTGTTTTTT
TRBJ2-1 | TRBV15 | many | TRBD2 | CATSRDRVSGREEQFF | TGTGCCACCAGCAGAGATCGTGTCAGCGGGAGGGAGGAGCAGTTCTTC
TRBJ2-7 | TRBV30 | - | TRBD2 | CAWSFSGTSRQQYF | TGTGCCTGGAGTTTTTCCGGGACTAGCCGTCAGCAGTACTTC
TRBJ1-5 | TRBV28 | - | - | CASLRGAGGNQPQHF | TGTGCCAGTCTGCGGGGGGCAGGGGGCAATCAGCCCCAGCATTTT
TRBJ2-5 | TRBV5-4 | - | - | CASSPGGGGETQYF | TGTGCCAGCAGCCCTGGAGGGGGTGGCGAGACCCAGTACTTC
TRBJ2-2 | TRBV11-2 | - | - | CASSLGHPNTGELFF | TGTGCCAGCAGCTTAGGACACCCGAACACCGGGGAGCTGTTTTTT
TRBJ2-5 | TRBV19 | - | TRBD1 | CASSMDRQETQYF | TGTGCCAGTAGTATGGACAGGCAAGAGACCCAGTACTTC
TRBJ1-2 | TRBV6-5 | - | - | CASSYRLLGTSYGYTF | TGTGCCAGCAGTTACCGATTGTTGGGGACCAGTTATGGCTACACCTTC
TRBJ1-1 | TRBV6-6 | - | - | CASSPDSTHTEAFF | TGTGCCAGCAGTCCGGACAGCACACACACTGAAGCTTTCTTT
TRBJ1-4 | TRBV2 | - | - | CASRQGGGNEKLFF | TGTGCCAGCAGACAGGGCGGGGGTAATGAAAAACTGTTTTTT
TRBJ2-2 | TRBV19 | few | TRBD2 | CASKGGRAAGELFF | TGTGCCAGTAAGGGTGGGAGGGCCGCCGGGGAGCTGTTTTTT
TRBJ2-1 | TRBV4-1 | - | TRBD2 | CASSQGLAGVRAYNEQFF | TGCGCCAGCAGCCAAGGGCTAGCGGGAGTTAGGGCCTACAATGAGCAGTTCTTC
TRBJ2-2 | TRBV15 | - | TRBD2 | CATSPILAGGLSTGELFF | TGTGCCACCAGCCCAATACTAGCGGGAGGCCTTAGCACCGGGGAGCTGTTTTTT
TRBJ2-1 | TRBV12-5 | - | - | CASGSGLPPYNEQFF | TGTGCTAGTGGTTCGGGACTCCCACCGTACAATGAGCAGTTCTTC
TRBJ2-1 | TRBV5-1 | once | TRBD2 | CASSPAGGGNEQFF | TGCGCCAGCAGCCCAGCGGGAGGGGGGAATGAGCAGTTCTTC
TRBJ2-7 | TRBV5-4 | - | - | CASSPNIGSVGKQYF | TGTGCCAGCAGCCCCAATATCGGCAGCGTTGGCAAGCAGTACTTC
TRBJ2-1 | TRBV6-5 | - | - | CASSYSNHEQFF | TGTGCCAGCAGTTACTCGAACCATGAGCAGTTCTTC